This is a list of T cell receptor beta chains from one sample in a study of cytomegalovirus exposure and HLA in healthy donors. Some clones are missing from TCRdb's copy, which holds only in-frame ones; the method was immunoSEQ multiplex PCR. The sample includes approximately 65,000 clones, 95% to 97% of them seen just once. The material sequenced was PBMCs. The source of these receptors is a man aged 18 to 30 in good health and CMV-seronegative. Both conserved end residues are part of each CDR3. A D gene is named only where the DNA matches it firmly. Some rows have no size entry. The others give once, few or many, or a class for an expanded clone.

V gene: TRBV6-5; D gene: TRBD1; J gene: TRBJ1-2; clone size: .; CDR3 DNA: TGTGCCAGCAGCTCCCGGGACAGGGATGGCTACACCTTC; CDR3 protein: CASSSRDRDGYTF
V gene: TRBV9; D gene: .; J gene: TRBJ2-1; clone size: .; CDR3 DNA: TGTGCCAGCAGCGTCGGCGGGACGGGCAATGAGCAGTTCTTC; CDR3 protein: CASSVGGTGNEQFF
V gene: TRBV5-8; D gene: .; J gene: TRBJ1-5; clone size: .; CDR3 DNA: TGTGCCAGCAGCTTCAAACAGGGTCTATGGAGCAATCAGCCCCAGCATTTT; CDR3 protein: CASSFKQGLWSNQPQHF
V gene: TRBV4-1; D gene: .; J gene: TRBJ1-1; clone size: .; CDR3 DNA: TGCGCCAGCAGCCAGCCGTATCAGGGGAACACTGAAGCTTTCTTT; CDR3 protein: CASSQPYQGNTEAFF
V gene: TRBV29-1; D gene: TRBD1; J gene: TRBJ2-3; clone size: .; CDR3 DNA: TGCAGCGTTGAGAGGCAGGGGGCAGATACGCAGTATTTT; CDR3 protein: CSVERQGADTQYF
V gene: TRBV7-9; D gene: .; J gene: TRBJ2-6; clone size: .; CDR3 DNA: TGTGCCAGCAGCCCACGGACGGGACACTCTGGGGCCAACGTCCTGACTTTC; CDR3 protein: CASSPRTGHSGANVLTF
V gene: TRBV14; D gene: TRBD2; J gene: TRBJ2-1; clone size: .; CDR3 DNA: TGTGCCAGCAGCCAAGAATCAGGGTGGCGGGAGGGATACAATGAGCAGTTCTTC; CDR3 protein: CASSQESGWREGYNEQFF
V gene: TRBV28; D gene: TRBD1; J gene: TRBJ1-5; clone size: .; CDR3 DNA: TGTGCCAGCAGGTCCTCGGGAGACAGGGGCCGCCTTCAGCCCCAGCATTTT; CDR3 protein: CASRSSGDRGRLQPQHF
V gene: TRBV11-2; D gene: TRBD1; J gene: TRBJ1-2; clone size: .; CDR3 DNA: TGTGCCAGCAGCTCTTCGACAGGGTCTCACTATGGCTACACCTTC; CDR3 protein: CASSSSTGSHYGYTF
V gene: TRBV9; D gene: .; J gene: TRBJ1-1; clone size: .; CDR3 DNA: TGTGCCAGCAGCGTAGAGGCAGGGGCTGAAGCTTTCTTT; CDR3 protein: CASSVEAGAEAFF
V gene: TRBV4-1; D gene: .; J gene: TRBJ2-7; clone size: .; CDR3 DNA: TGCGCCAGCAGCCAAGAGCGAGGAAGCTACGAGCAGTACTTC; CDR3 protein: CASSQERGSYEQYF
V gene: TRBV7-9; D gene: .; J gene: TRBJ2-7; clone size: .; CDR3 DNA: TGTGCCAGCAGCTCCGGACAGATCGGGACATTCCACGAGCAGTACTTC; CDR3 protein: CASSSGQIGTFHEQYF
V gene: TRBV6-1; D gene: .; J gene: TRBJ2-1; clone size: .; CDR3 DNA: TGTGCCAGCAGGGGTAGCGGAAACAATGAGCAGTTCTTC; CDR3 protein: CASRGSGNNEQFF
V gene: TRBV18; D gene: .; J gene: TRBJ2-1; clone size: .; CDR3 DNA: TGTGCCAGCTCACCAGCGGGGTGGGTCAATGAGCAGTTCTTC; CDR3 protein: CASSPAGWVNEQFF
V gene: TRBV19; D gene: TRBD1; J gene: TRBJ1-5; clone size: .; CDR3 DNA: TGTGCCAGTAGTAGAACAGGGGACGGCAATCAGCCCCAGCATTTT; CDR3 protein: CASSRTGDGNQPQHF
V gene: TRBV29-1; D gene: TRBD1; J gene: TRBJ1-1; clone size: .; CDR3 DNA: TGCAGCGTTGAGGGGCGGGGGACAGGCCGCTACACTGAAGCTTTCTTT; CDR3 protein: CSVEGRGTGRYTEAFF
V gene: TRBV6-5; D gene: .; J gene: TRBJ2-7; clone size: .; CDR3 DNA: TGTGCCAGCAGTTACTTGCAGGATCACGAGCAGTACTTC; CDR3 protein: CASSYLQDHEQYF
V gene: TRBV5-4; D gene: .; J gene: TRBJ2-5; clone size: .; CDR3 DNA: TGTGCCAGCAGCTTCGGGTCGGGGGAGACCCAGTACTTC; CDR3 protein: CASSFGSGETQYF
V gene: TRBV7-9; D gene: .; J gene: TRBJ2-3; clone size: .; CDR3 DNA: TGTGCCAGCAGCTCCCAAGGGGGGGTCAGCACAGATACGCAGTATTTT; CDR3 protein: CASSSQGGVSTDTQYF
V gene: TRBV5-4; D gene: TRBD1; J gene: TRBJ2-5; clone size: .; CDR3 DNA: TGTGCCAGCAGCCCTGACCGGGACAGGGGAGAGACCCAGTACTTC; CDR3 protein: CASSPDRDRGETQYF
V gene: TRBV5-4; D gene: .; J gene: TRBJ1-1; clone size: .; CDR3 DNA: TGTGCCAGCAGCTTGGCCGGGAGGAACACTGAAGCTTTCTTT; CDR3 protein: CASSLAGRNTEAFF
V gene: TRBV18; D gene: TRBD2; J gene: TRBJ2-1; clone size: .; CDR3 DNA: TGTGCCAGCTCACCGGGAGCGGGAGGCCACAATGAGCAGTTCTTC; CDR3 protein: CASSPGAGGHNEQFF
V gene: TRBV2; D gene: .; J gene: TRBJ1-5; clone size: .; CDR3 DNA: TGTGCCAGCAGCGATATGACAGTCAATCAGCCCCAGCATTTT; CDR3 protein: CASSDMTVNQPQHF
V gene: TRBV2; D gene: TRBD1; J gene: TRBJ1-2; clone size: once; CDR3 DNA: TGTGCCAGCAGTGGAATGGGGGGACAGGGCCCCAGTGGCTACACCTTC; CDR3 protein: CASSGMGGQGPSGYTF
V gene: TRBV6-1; D gene: .; J gene: TRBJ1-5; clone size: .; CDR3 DNA: TGTGCCAGCAGTGACAGGGATGACAATCAGCCCCAGCATTTT; CDR3 protein: CASSDRDDNQPQHF
V gene: TRBV7-6; D gene: .; J gene: TRBJ1-4; clone size: .; CDR3 DNA: TGTGCCAGCAGTCCTAGCCCGGGACACAATGAAAAACTGTTTTTT; CDR3 protein: CASSPSPGHNEKLFF
V gene: TRBV7-9; D gene: .; J gene: TRBJ1-2; clone size: .; CDR3 DNA: TGTGCCAGCAGCTTATTTCCCTCACACAGGGATCTTGACTATGGCTACACCTTC; CDR3 protein: CASSLFPSHRDLDYGYTF
V gene: TRBV5-1; D gene: .; J gene: TRBJ1-1; clone size: .; CDR3 DNA: TGCGCCAGCAGCTTGGAGCGTGTACAGGGAATGATCACTGAAGCTTTCTTT; CDR3 protein: CASSLERVQGMITEAFF
V gene: TRBV6-6; D gene: TRBD1; J gene: TRBJ1-2; clone size: .; CDR3 DNA: TGTGCCAGCAGTTACTCGACAGGGCTGGGGTATGGCTACACCTTC; CDR3 protein: CASSYSTGLGYGYTF
V gene: TRBV19; D gene: .; J gene: TRBJ2-3; clone size: .; CDR3 DNA: TGTGCCAGTAGTATGATCAGGGTCGGAGATACGCAGTATTTT; CDR3 protein: CASSMIRVGDTQYF
V gene: TRBV6-6; D gene: TRBD1; J gene: TRBJ1-2; clone size: .; CDR3 DNA: TGTGCCAGCAGTCGACGGGACAGCTATGGCTACACCTTC; CDR3 protein: CASSRRDSYGYTF
V gene: TRBV10-1; D gene: TRBD2; J gene: TRBJ2-2; clone size: .; CDR3 DNA: TGCGCCAGCAGTGAGTCGGCGAGCGGGAGGGCCGGGGAGCTGTTTTTT; CDR3 protein: CASSESASGRAGELFF
V gene: TRBV6-5; D gene: TRBD1; J gene: TRBJ1-5; clone size: .; CDR3 DNA: TGTGCCAGCAGTTACGATGGACAGGGCAATCAGCCCCAGCATTTT; CDR3 protein: CASSYDGQGNQPQHF
V gene: TRBV5-4; D gene: .; J gene: TRBJ1-6; clone size: .; CDR3 DNA: TGTGCCAGCAGCCGCGACAGCGTATCCAATAATTCACCCCTCCACTTT; CDR3 protein: CASSRDSVSNNSPLHF
V gene: TRBV18; D gene: TRBD1; J gene: TRBJ2-7; clone size: .; CDR3 DNA: TGTGCCAGCTCACCGGGACAGGGGGGACCCTACGAGCAGTACTTC; CDR3 protein: CASSPGQGGPYEQYF
V gene: TRBV19; D gene: .; J gene: TRBJ1-1; clone size: once; CDR3 DNA: TGTGCCAGTAGTAAGGGAGGGGTCGGAGGGGCTTTCTTT; CDR3 protein: CASSKGGVGGAFF
V gene: TRBV6-6; D gene: TRBD1; J gene: TRBJ1-5; clone size: .; CDR3 DNA: TGTGCCAGCAGTCCTGGACAGGGCAGGCAGCCCCAGCATTTT; CDR3 protein: CASSPGQGRQPQHF
V gene: TRBV5-4; D gene: TRBD2; J gene: TRBJ2-1; clone size: .; CDR3 DNA: TGTGCCAGCAGCTTGCAGGCTAGCGGATACAATGAGCAGTTCTTC; CDR3 protein: CASSLQASGYNEQFF
V gene: TRBV7-9; D gene: TRBD1; J gene: TRBJ2-3; clone size: .; CDR3 DNA: TGTGCCAGCAGCTTAGAAATCGGGGACAGGGATACGCAGTATTTT; CDR3 protein: CASSLEIGDRDTQYF
V gene: TRBV2; D gene: TRBD2; J gene: TRBJ2-7; clone size: .; CDR3 DNA: TGTGCCAGCACGGGGGGACCCTACGAGCAGTACTTC; CDR3 protein: CASTGGPYEQYF
V gene: TRBV6-5; D gene: .; J gene: TRBJ1-4; clone size: .; CDR3 DNA: TGTGCCAGCAGTTACTCCGGCGGAAAACTGTTTTTT; CDR3 protein: CASSYSGGKLFF
V gene: TRBV7-9; D gene: .; J gene: TRBJ2-5; clone size: .; CDR3 DNA: TGTGCCAGCAGCTTGCCCCGGGAGACCCAGTACTTC; CDR3 protein: CASSLPRETQYF
V gene: TRBV11-2; D gene: .; J gene: TRBJ1-2; clone size: .; CDR3 DNA: TGTGCCAGCAGCCCGGGGGGGGATTATGGCTACACCTTC; CDR3 protein: CASSPGGDYGYTF
V gene: TRBV9; D gene: .; J gene: TRBJ2-1; clone size: .; CDR3 DNA: TGTGCCAGCAGCGTAGTGGGCAGGGGCAATGAGCAGTTCTTC; CDR3 protein: CASSVVGRGNEQFF
V gene: TRBV25-1; D gene: .; J gene: TRBJ2-7; clone size: .; CDR3 DNA: TGTGCCAGCAGTGAATCAGCAGCGACCTCCTACGAGCAGTACTTC; CDR3 protein: CASSESAATSYEQYF
V gene: TRBV10-1; D gene: .; J gene: TRBJ2-3; clone size: .; CDR3 DNA: TGCGCCAGCAGTCGAGGGCGTCAAGACACAGATACGCAGTATTTT; CDR3 protein: CASSRGRQDTDTQYF
V gene: TRBV11-2; D gene: .; J gene: TRBJ2-5; clone size: .; CDR3 DNA: TGTGCCAGCAGCTTAGCTCGGGAGACCCAGTACTTC; CDR3 protein: CASSLARETQYF
V gene: TRBV11-3; D gene: .; J gene: TRBJ1-3; clone size: .; CDR3 DNA: TGTGCCAGCAGCTTAGATCGGACAGAATCCTCTGGAAACACCATATATTTT; CDR3 protein: CASSLDRTESSGNTIYF
V gene: TRBV28; D gene: .; J gene: TRBJ1-2; clone size: .; CDR3 DNA: TGTGCCAGCAGTTCGGCTCTTTCGGGGTATGGCTACACCTTC; CDR3 protein: CASSSALSGYGYTF
V gene: TRBV2; D gene: .; J gene: TRBJ2-3; clone size: .; CDR3 DNA: TGTGCCAGCAGTGTAGGACTCACAGATACGCAGTATTTT; CDR3 protein: CASSVGLTDTQYF
V gene: TRBV7-3; D gene: .; J gene: TRBJ1-3; clone size: .; CDR3 DNA: TGTGCCAGCAGCGTATGCAGGAGGGGGGGCCCTGGAAACACCATATATTTT; CDR3 protein: CASSVCRRGGPGNTIYF
V gene: TRBV5-1; D gene: TRBD1; J gene: TRBJ2-5; clone size: .; CDR3 DNA: TGCGCCAGCAGCCCCCTAGTGGGGACAGTCCAAGAGACCCAGTACTTC; CDR3 protein: CASSPLVGTVQETQYF
V gene: TRBV2; D gene: .; J gene: TRBJ2-5; clone size: .; CDR3 DNA: TGTGCCAGCAGTGAAGTTCCAGGCCTTCAAGAGACCCAGTACTTC; CDR3 protein: CASSEVPGLQETQYF
V gene: TRBV28; D gene: TRBD1; J gene: TRBJ1-4; clone size: .; CDR3 DNA: TGTGCCAGCAGGGGGGCGGACAGGGGGAATGAAAAACTGTTTTTT; CDR3 protein: CASRGADRGNEKLFF